Shown below are 23 T cell receptor beta chains from a single sample sequenced in a study of blood T cell repertoires in COVID-19. Only in-frame clones appear in the TCRdb table, and some are missing; sequencing was by immunoSEQ multiplex PCR. In the table there are about 95,000 clones, 84% of which are singletons. Sequencing was carried out using peripheral blood. These receptors all come from a human donor in a cohort sampled during active COVID-19.

The chain is built from TRBV18 and TRBJ2-7; TRBD2 matches 7 bases. The CDR3 contains 12 residues. V dropped 5 bases and J dropped 4; count of bases not matched to a gene: 2. CDR1 is KGHSH, CDR2 LQKENI, per germline. The CDR3 DNA is TGTGCCAGCTCATCTAGCGGATACGAGCAGTACTTC. Amino acids: CASSSSGYEQYF.

This clone has a single count. V is TRBV5-1 and J is TRBJ1-1; D is ambiguous. In germline, CDR1 is SGHRS, CDR2 YFSETQ. The CDR3 consists of 15 residues. V lost 0 bases to trimming and J lost 0 bases, with 9 bases between them. CDR3 residues: CASSLEQPMNTEAFF. As DNA, the CDR3 is TGCGCCAGCAGCTTGGAACAGCCCATGAACACTGAAGCTTTCTTT.

The genes are TRBV5-1 and TRBJ1-4; 8 bases agree with TRBD1. The J segment lost 8 bases and the V segment lost 4 bases, leaving 19 bases of the junction unmatched. Looked up from germline, CDR1 is SGHRS and CDR2 is YFSETQ. The CDR3 contains 18 residues. The DNA for the CDR3 is TGCGCCAGCAGCCAGGGTTTTGTGCTCCAGGGGGCTGGAGAAAAACTGTTTTTT. The encoded protein is CASSQGFVLQGAGEKLFF. The full variable domain, with the rest looked up from reference TRBV5-1 and TRBJ1-4, is KAGVTQTPRYLIKTRGQQVTLSCSPISGHRSVSWYQQTPGQGLQFLFEYFSETQRNKGNFPGRFSGRQFSNSRSEMNVSTLELGDSALYLCASSQGFVLQGAGEKLFFGSGTQLSVL.

The CDR3 DNA reads TGCGCCAGCAGGGGGTCGGGGACTGAAGCTTTCTTT. It codes for CASRGSGTEAFF. The rearrangement links TRBV5-1 to TRBJ1-1, with D hard to call. From germline, CDR1 is SGHRS and CDR2 YFSETQ. The CDR3 spans 12 residues. V lost 5 bases and J 5 bases, leaving 10 bases between the germline ends.

The chain carries TRBV21-1 and TRBJ2-1; the table names TRBD2, a call not compared with the DNA. TRBV21-1 is a pseudogene segment. The CDR3 runs to 18 residues. CDR3 protein: CASSKVWRESPSYNEQFF. As DNA, the CDR3 is TGTGCCAGCAGCAAAGTTTGGAGGGAGTCACCATCTTACAATGAGCAGTTCTTC.

The chain is built from TRBV18 and TRBJ2-7; 7 bases map to TRBD1. Germline V gene sequence: CDR1 KGHSH, CDR2 LQKENI. The J segment lost 3 bases and the V segment lost 3 bases, leaving 2 bases of the junction unmatched. This CDR3 has 13 amino acids. CDR3 in amino acids: CASSPGQFYEQYF. In DNA, the CDR3 is TGTGCCAGCTCACCGGGACAGTTCTACGAGCAGTACTTC.

The gene calls are TRBV7-2 and TRBJ2-5; D is unclear. V lost 4 bases and J 5 bases, leaving 8 bases between the germline ends. Germline CDR1 SGHTA, CDR2 FQGNSA. The CDR3 runs to 12 residues. CDR3 nucleotides: TGTGCCAGCAGCTACTCCGCGGAGACCCAGTACTTC. Translated: CASSYSAETQYF.

This chain uses TRBV18 with TRBJ1-1; D is perhaps TRBD1 (6 bases). The germline CDR1 and CDR2 sequences are KGHSH and LQKENI. This CDR3 region has 15 residues. V was pared by 4 bases and J by 2 bases, with 14 bases between. The CDR3 here is CASSRDISKNTEAFF. The CDR3 DNA is TGTGCCAGCTCACGGGACATATCCAAAAACACTGAAGCTTTCTTT.

V usage is TRBV11-3 and J usage is TRBJ1-1; no firm D call. Germline CDR1 is SGHNT and CDR2 is YENEEA. The V end was cut by 2 bases, the J end by 1 base, with 8 bases between. The CDR3 extends over 14 amino acids. The chain's CDR3 is CASSLNQANTEAFF. The CDR3 region has the DNA TGTGCCAGCAGCTTAAATCAGGCGAACACTGAAGCTTTCTTT. Supplemented by reference TRBV11-3 and TRBJ1-1, the full variable domain reads EAGVVQSPRYKIIEKKQPVAFWCNPISGHNTLYWYLQNLGQGPELLIRYENEEAVDDSQLPKDRFSAERLKGVDSTLKIQPAELGDSAVYLCASSLNQANTEAFFGQGTRLTVV.

The V call is TRBV5-1, the J call TRBJ2-3; 9 bases match TRBD2. CDR3 size: 15 residues. The J segment lost 4 bases and the V segment lost 0 bases, leaving 3 bases of the junction unmatched. Germline lookup yields CDR1 SGHRS and CDR2 YFSETQ. The CDR3 DNA sequence: TGCGCCAGCAGCTTGGATACTAGCGGGTCAGATACGCAGTATTTT. Encoded protein: CASSLDTSGSDTQYF.

This chain joins TRBV2 and TRBJ1-5, with D tentatively TRBD1 (5 bases). The CDR3 extends over 14 amino acids. V was shortened by 5 bases and J by 0 bases, with 8 bases between the two germline ends. Germline CDR1 SNHLY, CDR2 FYNNEI. The chain's CDR3 is CASSWTNSNQPQHF. The DNA of the CDR3 is TGTGCCAGCAGTTGGACAAATAGCAATCAGCCCCAGCATTTT.

The CDR3 protein is CASSHKESAGLGSYNEQFF. CDR3 nucleotide sequence: TGTGCCAGCAGCCATAAAGAATCAGCGGGACTCGGTTCCTACAATGAGCAGTTCTTC. V usage is TRBV3-1 (or the pseudogene TRBV3-2) and J usage is TRBJ2-1; TRBD2 matches 7 bases. Germline CDR1 reads LGHDT; CDR2 reads YNNKEL (reference sequence). V shed 3 bases and J 1 base; nucleotides not matched to a gene: 15. The length of the CDR3 is 19 residues.

The chain carries TRBV12-3 or TRBV12-4 and TRBJ1-1; D is unresolved. The CDR3 is made up of 13 amino acids. V lost 5 bases and J 1 base, leaving 8 bases between the germline ends. CDR3 sequence: CASSRTPNTEAFF. The DNA of the CDR3 is TGTGCCAGCAGTCGTACACCGAACACTGAAGCTTTCTTT.

This clone appeared a few times. At one end, the junction sequence differs from germline, possibly due to a read error. The chain recombines TRBV7-2 with TRBJ1-5; D is unclear. Germline V gene sequence: CDR1 SGHTA, CDR2 FQGNSA. This CDR3 contains 13 residues. CDR3 amino acids: CASSLAGDQAQHF. The CDR3 nucleotides read TGTGCCAGCAGCTTAGCGGGAGATCAGGCCCAGCATTTT.

The rearrangement links TRBV6-2 or TRBV6-3 to TRBJ2-7, with 8 bases fitting TRBD1. V dropped 2 bases and J dropped 3; count of bases not matched to a gene: 6. Germline V CDR1 and CDR2: MNHEY, SVGEGT. This CDR3 spans 15 amino acids. The CDR3 sequence is CASSYGGQGVYEQYF. CDR3 DNA sequence: TGTGCCAGCAGTTACGGAGGACAGGGTGTCTACGAGCAGTACTTC.

The CDR3 spells CASSELGQESGYTF. The CDR3 DNA is TGTGCCAGCAGTGAATTGGGGCAGGAGAGCGGCTACACCTTC. The chain has TRBV25-1 and TRBJ1-2; possible D gene TRBD1, 5 bases. The CDR3 covers 14 residues. The V end was cut by 1 base, the J end by 8 bases, with 14 bases between. Germline V gene sequence: CDR1 MGHDK, CDR2 SYGVNS.

V is TRBV6-5 and J is TRBJ2-1, with unresolved D. The CDR3 has 11 residues. Germline-derived CDR1 and CDR2 are MNHEY and SVGAGI. V was trimmed by 6 bases and J by 11 bases, leaving 11 bases between them. The CDR3 sequence is CASSDDIKQFF. The CDR3 DNA reads as TGTGCCAGCAGCGACGACATTAAGCAGTTCTTC.

The chain recombines TRBV19 with TRBJ1-2, with a weak D call TRBD1 (5 bases). Germline CDR1 reads LNHDA; CDR2 reads SQIVND (reference sequence). The CDR3 runs to 13 residues. Between the trimmed V and J ends, which lost 7 bases and 8 bases, there was a span of 17 bases. The CDR3 sequence is CASNQGGKSGYTF. The CDR3 bases are TGTGCCAGTAATCAGGGCGGGAAGTCGGGCTACACCTTC.

V usage is TRBV19 and J usage is TRBJ2-3; possible D gene TRBD2, 5 bases. The CDR3 is 14 amino acids. V dropped 9 bases and J dropped 0 bases, with 13 bases sitting between them. Germline V gives CDR1 LNHDA, CDR2 SQIVND (reference sequence). The CDR3 region is CARPEATSTDTQYF. The DNA of the CDR3 is TGTGCCAGACCGGAGGCAACTAGCACAGATACGCAGTATTTT.

This sequence joins TRBV6-6 and TRBJ2-5, with TRBD1 identical over 7 bases. The CDR3 extends over 12 amino acids. Germline trimming cut 6 bases from V and 3 bases from J; bases unmatched to any gene: 1. CDR1 is MNHNY and CDR2 is SVGAGI in the germline V gene (reference sequence). The CDR3 sequence is CASRTGEETQYF. CDR3 bases: TGTGCCAGCAGAACAGGGGAAGAGACCCAGTACTTC.

The chain uses TRBV19 and TRBJ1-5; 10 positions agree with TRBD1. J gave up 3 bases and V 2 bases, and 4 bases lay outside the gene matches. This CDR3 comprises 16 residues. Germline V lookup: CDR1 LNHDA, CDR2 SQIVND (reference sequence). The CDR3 sequence: CASSITGTGVNQPQHF. The CDR3 DNA is TGTGCCAGTAGTATAACCGGGACAGGGGTCAATCAGCCCCAGCATTTT. The full variable domain, with the rest looked up from reference TRBV19 and TRBJ1-5, is DGGITQSPKYLFRKEGQNVTLSCEQNLNHDAMYWYRQDPGQGLRLIYYSQIVNDFQKGDIAEGYSVSREKKESFPLTVTSAQKNPTAFYLCASSITGTGVNQPQHFGDGTRLSIL.

The chain has TRBV11-3 and TRBJ2-5, with D perhaps TRBD1 (7 bases). This CDR3 is built from 13 residues. Germline assignment: CDR1 SGHNT and CDR2 YENEEA. The V and J ends lost 7 bases and 2 bases respectively, with 11 bases between them. The CDR3 coding sequence is TGTGCCAGCACCCCAGGGGGGCAAGAGACCCAGTACTTC. Translated, it gives CASTPGGQETQYF.

The chain is built from TRBV19 and TRBJ2-7; 12 nucleotides line up with TRBD2. In germline, CDR1 is LNHDA, CDR2 SQIVND (reference sequence). After removal of 5 bases from V and 4 bases from J, the junction contained 6 bases not matched to a gene. This CDR3 comprises 15 residues. CDR3 region: CASSPSGTSGYEQYF. CDR3 in DNA: TGTGCCAGTAGTCCCTCCGGGACTAGCGGGTACGAGCAGTACTTC.